This paragraph covers one T cell receptor beta chain sequence. Its antigen is currently not known. Per-base qualities were not stored, and no clone one base away is much larger. TCRbeta CDR3 regions were amplified from genomic DNA by means of the immunoSEQ Assay, a bias-controlled multiplex PCR. The paper's data handling went like this. Within the assay, amplification of reference gene primers was used to estimate how many nucleated cells each sample contained. Sequence reads were collapsed and filtered to measure the absolute abundance of every unique TCRbeta CDR3 rearrangement. For each sample, productive Simpson clonality was calculated as the square root of Simpson's diversity index across productive rearrangements. The table was pulled from immuneACCESS by TCRdb, which kept in-frame rearrangements only. Such tables lose some clones; where checked, under half of the loss comes from unresolved V genes, and the rest has no known cause. That table is the source of V, J and clone size, and D and trimming were worked out from the DNA. The table for this sample lists approximately 330,000 clones; over 80% of them were counted only once. The top ten clones comprise roughly a tenth of the sample.

The data originate from a study of blood T cell repertoires in COVID-19 (TCRdb year 2020). Study-wide context: The collaborator samples originated in the United States, Italy and Spain and spanned the acute and convalescent phases of COVID-19. The material from the prospective study consisted of cDNA or gDNA derived from T cells, B-cell-depleted T cells, or PBMCs. Subjects who had been exposed to COVID-19, were actively infected with it, or had recovered from it provided the deeply sampled blood TCRbeta repertoires that made up the dataset. The repertoires were released in a freely available public database meant as a resource for research on the immune response to SARS-CoV-2. Nearly every sample came with metadata listing a de-identified subject ID, COVID-19 status, age in years and sex. Where HLA class I and class II types were available, the types were taken from metadata supplied by the sample provider, not from assay-based typing. The samples were drawn from two sources: the first 160 participants of the ongoing ImmuneRACE study, and some 1,300 subjects contributed by 6 global collaborators.

One collaborating source in Seattle enrolled patients while the patients were actively infected and followed the patients over time throughout the course of disease. The collaborating institutions used their own protocols to collect whole blood in K2EDTA tubes. Collaborator samples were shipped for TCRbeta analysis as frozen whole blood, isolated PBMCs, or DNA extracted from either sample type. The germline V gene yields SQVTM for CDR1 and ANQGSEA for CDR2. The CDR3 runs 15 residues from the cysteine to the phenylalanine. Only the CDR3 region is kept as DNA, spanning 45 bases read in frame from base 1. After removal of 7 bases from V and 2 bases from J, the junction retains 9 bases not matched to a gene. The investigation overall reported the following: The quantity of clinical and demographic metadata differed by source and by participant and was supplied without curation.

The rearranged chain carries TRBV29-1 and TRBJ1-2; the junction holds 11 bases that match TRBD1. The sample consisted of peripheral blood. This clonotype originated in a man aged 30 to 39 with COVID-19, enrolled during active disease. The DNA sequence is TGCAGCGCTAATCGAGGGACAGGGGGAAACTATGGCTACACCTTC. Its translation reads: CSANRGTGGNYGYTF.